This TCR beta chain was profiled in a study of Graves' ophthalmopathy and Graves' hyperthyroidism. Broader study findings: In blood, most expanded thyroid clonotypes above 0.001 frequency were also detected.

Ineligible for inclusion were patients with other autoimmune diseases, uncontrolled infections, pregnancy or lactation. Diagnoses were established from clinical symptoms, serum thyroxine, TRAb, thyroid ultrasound and orbital computed tomography. Worth noting for this clonotype: Antigen unknown.

TCR beta CDR3 amplification used RNA transcripts. HTBI primers were used in a first-round RT-PCR, which preceded a second-round multiplex PCR. MiXCR was run by TCRdb on the multiplex PCR reads, yielding one entry per CDR3 protein. The sample shows about 640,000 distinct CDR3 sequences, about two fifths of them seen only once. Sequencing input: peripheral blood. The sequence was collected from an adult man with Graves' ophthalmopathy.

The CDR3 loop is CASSFPRGGGKLFF. CDR3 nucleotide sequence: TGTGCCAGCAGCTTCCCCAGGGGAGGGGGAAAACTGTTTTTT. The J gene is TRBJ1-4, the V gene TRBV7-6, with a tentative D call TRBD1 (6 bases). The CDR3 length is 14 residues. V lost 3 bases and J lost 10, with 15 bases in between. CDR1 is SGHVS, CDR2 FNYEAQ, per germline.